One and the same sample provided the 8 T cell receptor beta chains below, sequenced in a study of blood T cell repertoires in COVID-19. Sequencing was performed with immunoSEQ multiplex PCR; in TCRdb, only in-frame clones are kept and a portion is missing. The data show over 95,000 clones, with over 80% seen just once and approximately 2% held by the top ten. Source material: peripheral blood. These receptors were obtained from a man between 65 and 85 years old with active or convalescent COVID-19.

This clone was observed once. V usage is TRBV9 and J usage is TRBJ1-2; 10 nucleotides match TRBD1. Trimming at V came to 0 bases and at J to 2 bases, leaving 4 bases not matched to a gene. The CDR3 has 16 amino acids. Germline CDR1 reads SGDLS; CDR2 reads YYNGEE. CDR3 coding DNA: TGTGCCAGCAGCGTAGGAAGGACAGGGGGAAACTATGGCTACACCTTC. This encodes CASSVGRTGGNYGYTF.

This clone was counted a few times. The chain combines TRBV28 with TRBJ1-6; no reliable D call. This CDR3 contains 15 residues. Trimming pared 1 base from V and 5 bases from J, leaving 9 bases between. The germline CDR1 and CDR2 sequences are MDHEN and SYDVKM. The DNA for the CDR3 is TGTGCCAGCAGTTTATCGCCCAGAAATAATTCACCCCTCCACTTT. Its protein product is CASSLSPRNNSPLHF.

The V call is TRBV30, the J call TRBJ1-2; D perhaps matches TRBD1 (6 bases). Trimming cost V 1 base and J 6 bases, with 9 bases left between them. The CDR3 is 12 amino acids. CDR1 and CDR2 (germline): GTSNPN, SVGIG (reference sequence). The DNA of the CDR3 is TGTGCCTGGAGTGGGACAGAAGATGGCTACACCTTC. Translating it yields CAWSGTEDGYTF.

The V and J genes are TRBV6-5 and TRBJ1-6; 12 bases agree with TRBD1. The CDR3 sequence is 15 residues long. Trimming cost V 2 bases and J 9 bases; bases outside gene matches: 2. Germline V gene data show CDR1 as MNHEY and CDR2 as SVGAGI. This CDR3 is CASSYRGQGASPLHF. The CDR3 DNA reads as TGTGCCAGCAGTTACCGGGGACAGGGGGCTTCACCCCTCCACTTT.

V is TRBV9 and J is TRBJ2-3; 7 nucleotides line up with TRBD2. The CDR3 is 15 residues long. Trimming took 4 bases from V and 0 from J; bases not matched to a gene: 5. CDR1 is SGDLS, CDR2 YYNGEE, per germline. The CDR3 loop reads CASSTTAGSTDTQYF. The DNA for the CDR3 is TGTGCCAGCAGCACAACAGCGGGAAGCACAGATACGCAGTATTTT.

The rearrangement joins TRBV19 to TRBJ1-4; maybe TRBD1 (6 bases). There are 15 residues in the CDR3. V was cut by 5 bases and J by 9 bases, with 19 bases left in between. The germline V gene encodes CDR1 LNHDA and CDR2 SQIVND (reference sequence). The CDR3 spells CASSPEGGLMKKLFF. CDR3 sequence (DNA): TGTGCCAGTAGTCCCGAGGGGGGGTTAATGAAAAAACTGTTTTTT. Drawing the rest from reference TRBV19 and TRBJ1-4, the complete variable domain is DGGITQSPKYLFRKEGQNVTLSCEQNLNHDAMYWYRQDPGQGLRLIYYSQIVNDFQKGDIAEGYSVSREKKESFPLTVTSAQKNPTAFYLCASSPEGGLMKKLFFGSGTQLSVL.

The V call is TRBV7-2, the J call TRBJ2-7; D unclear. Germline V gene lookup returns CDR1 SGHTA and CDR2 FQGNSA. The V and J ends lost 5 bases and 1 base respectively, with 3 bases between them. The CDR3 runs 11 residues. The CDR3 is CASSLSYEQYF. Written as DNA, the CDR3 is TGTGCCAGCAGCCTTTCCTACGAGCAGTACTTC. Looking up the rest from reference TRBV7-2 and TRBJ2-7 gives the full variable domain: GAGVSQSPSNKVTEKGKDVELRCDPISGHTALYWYRQSLGQGLEFLIYFQGNSAPDKSGLPSDRFSAERTGGSVSTLTIQRTQQEDSAVYLCASSLSYEQYFGPGTRLTVT.

The chain combines TRBV5-1 with TRBJ1-3; D remains ambiguous. V lost 0 bases and J lost 0, with 13 bases in between. The CDR3 covers 17 residues. CDR1 SGHRS and CDR2 YFSETQ come from the germline V gene. The CDR3 is CASSLGSLISSGNTIYF. The CDR3 DNA reads as TGCGCCAGCAGCTTGGGGTCACTCATTAGCTCTGGAAACACCATATATTTT.